The rows below give T cell receptor beta chains drawn from one sample of a study of blood T cell repertoires in COVID-19. Produced via immunoSEQ multiplex PCR; TCRdb's table is partial and in-frame only. The sample lists some 150,000 clones; 84% were seen once. The material sequenced was PBMCs or T cells enriched from blood (not recorded which). The receptors originated from a woman aged 18-29 years who had been exposed to COVID-19. Each CDR3 is given with its conserved first and last residue. Each record gives: CDR3 DNA, CDR3 protein, J gene, V gene, D gene, clone size. D genes are given only for firm matches. Size is omitted from some rows. Given values are once, few, many or a class for expanded clones.

CDR3 DNA: TGTGCCAGCAGCCACCAAGCGGGAGCCAGCAATGAGCAGTTCTTC
CDR3 protein: CASSHQAGASNEQFF
J gene: TRBJ2-1
V gene: TRBV3-1/TRBV3-2
D gene: TRBD2
clone size: -

CDR3 DNA: TGTGCCAGCAGCCCCGGGACAGGCTATGGCTACACCTTC
CDR3 protein: CASSPGTGYGYTF
J gene: TRBJ1-2
V gene: TRBV9
D gene: TRBD1
clone size: -

CDR3 DNA: TGCGCCAGCAGTCAATACTTACTCGGGACAGAAACAGCCCAGCATTTT
CDR3 protein: CASSQYLLGTETAQHF
J gene: TRBJ1-5
V gene: TRBV23-1
D gene: TRBD1
clone size: -

CDR3 DNA: TGTGCCAGCAGTGAAGTCAGGGTTTCCTACGAGCAGTACTTC
CDR3 protein: CASSEVRVSYEQYF
J gene: TRBJ2-7
V gene: TRBV2
D gene: -
clone size: few

CDR3 DNA: TGTGCCAGCAGCCAAGCGTGGGCGCACGCCTACGAGCAGTACTTC
CDR3 protein: CASSQAWAHAYEQYF
J gene: TRBJ2-7
V gene: TRBV3-1/TRBV3-2
D gene: -
clone size: -

CDR3 DNA: TGTGCCAGCAGCTTACGAGGGTATTCCCCCTCTGGGGCCAACGTCCTGACTTTC
CDR3 protein: CASSLRGYSPSGANVLTF
J gene: TRBJ2-6
V gene: TRBV7-6
D gene: -
clone size: -

CDR3 DNA: TGTGCCAGCAGCTTGGAAGGGACTATTAAGGGGACCCAGTACTTC
CDR3 protein: CASSLEGTIKGTQYF
J gene: TRBJ2-5
V gene: TRBV5-4
D gene: TRBD2
clone size: -

CDR3 DNA: TGTGCCAGCAGCCCCTTCCAGGTCAGCAATCAGCCCCAGCATTTT
CDR3 protein: CASSPFQVSNQPQHF
J gene: TRBJ1-5
V gene: TRBV6-5
D gene: -
clone size: -

CDR3 DNA: TGTGCCAGCAGCTTGAGGACAGGGACCAATGGCTACACCTTC
CDR3 protein: CASSLRTGTNGYTF
J gene: TRBJ1-2
V gene: TRBV5-5
D gene: TRBD1
clone size: once

CDR3 DNA: TGTGCCAGCAGCTCCGGGACTAGCGGGAAAAATGAGCAGTTCTTC
CDR3 protein: CASSSGTSGKNEQFF
J gene: TRBJ2-1
V gene: TRBV6-5
D gene: TRBD2
clone size: -

CDR3 DNA: TGTGCCAGCAGTCCTACACGACAGGGGGGCACTGAAGCTTTCTTT
CDR3 protein: CASSPTRQGGTEAFF
J gene: TRBJ1-1
V gene: TRBV2
D gene: TRBD1
clone size: -

CDR3 DNA: TGTGCCAGCAGTTTGGCGAGGTCCTACGAGCAGTACTTC
CDR3 protein: CASSLARSYEQYF
J gene: TRBJ2-7
V gene: TRBV12-3/TRBV12-4
D gene: -
clone size: -

CDR3 DNA: TGTGCCAGCAGCCAAATTATTTCAGGGATGGGCGGCTACACCTTC
CDR3 protein: CASSQIISGMGGYTF
J gene: TRBJ1-2
V gene: TRBV3-1/TRBV3-2
D gene: -
clone size: -

CDR3 DNA: TGTGCCAGTAGTATAGTAGCGGGAGGGCATAATGAGCAGTTCTTC
CDR3 protein: CASSIVAGGHNEQFF
J gene: TRBJ2-1
V gene: TRBV19
D gene: TRBD2
clone size: -

CDR3 DNA: TGTGCCAGCAGCGCCCTCGGAGGGGGGGGGCCCACCACTGAAGCTTTCTTT
CDR3 protein: CASSALGGGGPTTEAFF
J gene: TRBJ1-1
V gene: TRBV9
D gene: -
clone size: -

CDR3 DNA: TGTGCCAGCAGTTCCGAGCCACCGGGACACCAGGAAGAGACCCAGTACTTC
CDR3 protein: CASSSEPPGHQEETQYF
J gene: TRBJ2-5
V gene: TRBV27
D gene: -
clone size: -

CDR3 DNA: TGTGCCAGTAGTAACGCGAGACAGGATGTGAACACTGAAGCTTTCTTT
CDR3 protein: CASSNARQDVNTEAFF
J gene: TRBJ1-1
V gene: TRBV19
D gene: -
clone size: once

CDR3 DNA: TGCGCCAGCAGCGAGGGGGCCGTACTGTCTGGAAACACCATATATTTT
CDR3 protein: CASSEGAVLSGNTIYF
J gene: TRBJ1-3
V gene: TRBV5-1
D gene: TRBD1
clone size: -

CDR3 DNA: TGCGCCATTACCGCCGGGACAGCAGAGTACTTC
CDR3 protein: CAITAGTAEYF
J gene: TRBJ2-7
V gene: TRBV10-1
D gene: TRBD1
clone size: -

CDR3 DNA: TGTGCCTGGAGTCCACGAGGTCTGGGGACAGGGATCAACTCACCCCTCCACTTT
CDR3 protein: CAWSPRGLGTGINSPLHF
J gene: TRBJ1-6
V gene: TRBV30
D gene: TRBD1
clone size: -

CDR3 DNA: TGTGCCAGCAGCTTATGGAGGGGGCTACAGGGCAATGAGCAGTTCTTC
CDR3 protein: CASSLWRGLQGNEQFF
J gene: TRBJ2-1
V gene: TRBV11-1
D gene: -
clone size: once

CDR3 DNA: TGTGCCAGCAACCAAGAGGGGGCGGGAGGGTCCGTGGAAGAGACCCAGTACTTC
CDR3 protein: CASNQEGAGGSVEETQYF
J gene: TRBJ2-5
V gene: TRBV7-6
D gene: TRBD2
clone size: -

CDR3 DNA: TGTGCCAGCAGCCAAGATTCTAGCGGGAGGCCTTACCTGAGCTCCTACGAGCAGTACTTC
CDR3 protein: CASSQDSSGRPYLSSYEQYF
J gene: TRBJ2-7
V gene: TRBV14
D gene: TRBD2
clone size: -

CDR3 DNA: TGTGCCTGGAGTCCCGGGACGGGCTTTTATTATCAAGCGGGTTCACCCCTCCACTTT
CDR3 protein: CAWSPGTGFYYQAGSPLHF
J gene: TRBJ1-6
V gene: TRBV30
D gene: -
clone size: -

CDR3 DNA: TGTGCCAGTAGAGATACTCTCTACGAGCAGTACTTC
CDR3 protein: CASRDTLYEQYF
J gene: TRBJ2-7
V gene: TRBV19
D gene: -
clone size: once

CDR3 DNA: TGTGCCAGCAGCTTCCCCCCAGGGGGTGTCTATGGCTACACCTTC
CDR3 protein: CASSFPPGGVYGYTF
J gene: TRBJ1-2
V gene: TRBV7-9
D gene: TRBD1
clone size: -

CDR3 DNA: TGTGCCAGCACCACGACAGGCTCTGGAAACACCATATATTTT
CDR3 protein: CASTTTGSGNTIYF
J gene: TRBJ1-3
V gene: TRBV9
D gene: -
clone size: -

CDR3 DNA: TGTGCCAGCAGTTACACGGACAGGGCTTACTACGAGCAGTACTTC
CDR3 protein: CASSYTDRAYYEQYF
J gene: TRBJ2-7
V gene: TRBV6-5
D gene: TRBD1
clone size: -

CDR3 DNA: TGTGCCAGCAGTCGGGCGCTCAGGGGGAACTATGGCTACACCTTC
CDR3 protein: CASSRALRGNYGYTF
J gene: TRBJ1-2
V gene: TRBV11-2
D gene: TRBD1
clone size: once

CDR3 DNA: TGTGCCAGCAGCCTGGGAGTAAATGAGCAGTTCTTC
CDR3 protein: CASSLGVNEQFF
J gene: TRBJ2-1
V gene: TRBV5-4
D gene: -
clone size: once

CDR3 DNA: TGTGCCAGCAGCCAAGCTTTTTCCCGGGGCACAGATACGCAGTATTTT
CDR3 protein: CASSQAFSRGTDTQYF
J gene: TRBJ2-3
V gene: TRBV3-1/TRBV3-2
D gene: -
clone size: -

CDR3 DNA: TGTGCCAGCAGCTTCTCCGGGACAGCAAACCGGCCCCAGCATTTT
CDR3 protein: CASSFSGTANRPQHF
J gene: TRBJ1-5
V gene: TRBV5-5
D gene: TRBD1
clone size: few

CDR3 DNA: TGTGCCAGTACCATGGGTTGGGTAGCGGGCGGCACCGGGGAGCTGTTTTTT
CDR3 protein: CASTMGWVAGGTGELFF
J gene: TRBJ2-2
V gene: TRBV19
D gene: TRBD2
clone size: -

CDR3 DNA: TGTGCCAGCAGTCAAAACTATGGCTACACCTTC
CDR3 protein: CASSQNYGYTF
J gene: TRBJ1-2
V gene: TRBV28
D gene: -
clone size: once

CDR3 DNA: TGTGCCAGCAGCCCCAACAAGCAGTACTTC
CDR3 protein: CASSPNKQYF
J gene: TRBJ2-7
V gene: TRBV7-9
D gene: -
clone size: -

CDR3 DNA: TGTGCCAGCAGTTTATCCTCAGGGTCGAACACCGGGGAGCTGTTTTTT
CDR3 protein: CASSLSSGSNTGELFF
J gene: TRBJ2-2
V gene: TRBV28
D gene: -
clone size: -

CDR3 DNA: TGTGCCACCAGCAGAGCAACGACAACCGGTTATGGCTACACCTTC
CDR3 protein: CATSRATTTGYGYTF
J gene: TRBJ1-2
V gene: TRBV15
D gene: -
clone size: -

CDR3 DNA: TGTGCCAGCTCTCAGGACACCACTGGAAACACCATATATTTT
CDR3 protein: CASSQDTTGNTIYF
J gene: TRBJ1-3
V gene: TRBV18
D gene: -
clone size: -

CDR3 DNA: TGTGCCTGGACCCTGGCGAGGACAGGATCGAACACTGAAGCTTTCTTT
CDR3 protein: CAWTLARTGSNTEAFF
J gene: TRBJ1-1
V gene: TRBV30
D gene: TRBD1
clone size: once

CDR3 DNA: TGTGCCAGCTCACCGGTTGCGGGAACGGGGAATGAGCAGTTCTTC
CDR3 protein: CASSPVAGTGNEQFF
J gene: TRBJ2-1
V gene: TRBV18
D gene: -
clone size: -

CDR3 DNA: TGTGCCAGCAGTGACGCTCTCGGGGGGACGCAGTATTTT
CDR3 protein: CASSDALGGTQYF
J gene: TRBJ2-3
V gene: TRBV6-4
D gene: TRBD2
clone size: once

CDR3 DNA: TGTGCCAGCACAGGACAGGTGGGGAACAATGAGCAGTTCTTC
CDR3 protein: CASTGQVGNNEQFF
J gene: TRBJ2-1
V gene: TRBV2
D gene: TRBD1
clone size: -

CDR3 DNA: TGTGCCAGTGGACGACAGGGCACTAGGGATACGCAGTATTTT
CDR3 protein: CASGRQGTRDTQYF
J gene: TRBJ2-3
V gene: TRBV28
D gene: TRBD1
clone size: -

CDR3 DNA: TGCGCCAGCAGCCAGAGATGGGACAGACAGTACGAGCAGTACTTC
CDR3 protein: CASSQRWDRQYEQYF
J gene: TRBJ2-7
V gene: TRBV4-1
D gene: TRBD1
clone size: -

CDR3 DNA: TGTGCCAGCAGACTACTAGGGAACACTGAAGCTTTCTTT
CDR3 protein: CASRLLGNTEAFF
J gene: TRBJ1-1
V gene: TRBV14
D gene: -
clone size: few

CDR3 DNA: TGTGCCAGCTCACTTGGAGGGATGAACACTGAAGCTTTCTTT
CDR3 protein: CASSLGGMNTEAFF
J gene: TRBJ1-1
V gene: TRBV18
D gene: -
clone size: -

CDR3 DNA: TGTGCCAGCAGTTACTCGAATACGGGAGCAGCCAAAAACATTCAGTACTTC
CDR3 protein: CASSYSNTGAAKNIQYF
J gene: TRBJ2-4
V gene: TRBV6-2/TRBV6-3
D gene: -
clone size: few

CDR3 DNA: TGTGCCAGCAGTTACTCCTCAGAAAATTCACCCCTCCACTTT
CDR3 protein: CASSYSSENSPLHF
J gene: TRBJ1-6
V gene: TRBV6-2/TRBV6-3
D gene: -
clone size: few